The 32 T cell receptor beta chains below all came from one sample that was sequenced in a study of T cell changes during pregnancy in multiple sclerosis (dated 2019 in TCRdb). The library was generated by the immunoSEQ multiplex PCR assay. TCRdb limited this immuneACCESS table to in-frame rearrangements with V and J called. A share of clones is missing; checked studies link under half to unresolved V genes, and the rest is unexplained. The sample table holds approximately 30,000 clones, of which roughly nine tenths were seen once. Approximately 3.9% of the sample is held by the ten biggest clonotypes. The source material was CD8+ T cells from peripheral blood mononuclear cells, sampled in the second trimester of pregnancy. All receptors derive from a female donor in good health, enrolled as a control in a pregnancy study.

The chain couples TRBV18 to TRBJ1-1; no reliable D call. CDR3 length: 15 residues. Germline-derived CDR1 and CDR2 are KGHSH and LQKENI. V lost 3 bases to trimming and J lost 0 bases, with 11 bases between them. CDR3 DNA sequence: TGTGCCAGCTCACCTTTTTCCAGTATGAACACTGAAGCTTTCTTT. Encoded protein: CASSPFSSMNTEAFF.

CDR3 protein: CASSLGSWAYEQYF. For the CDR3, the DNA is TGCGCCAGCAGCTTGGGGTCCTGGGCGTACGAGCAGTACTTC. The rearrangement uses TRBV5-1 and TRBJ2-5, with D uncertain. Judging by the DNA end, TRBJ2-7 fits better; the J call may be wrong. Germline assignment: CDR1 SGHRS and CDR2 YFSETQ. The CDR3 is made up of 14 amino acids.

The rearrangement joins TRBV5-1 to TRBJ1-2; no definite D call. The CDR3 is 13 amino acids. Between the trimmed V and J ends, which lost 6 bases and 7 bases, there was a span of 16 bases. Germline CDR1 SGHRS, CDR2 YFSETQ. CDR3 in DNA: TGCGCCAGCACTTTGAGGGCCTTGTTTGGCTACACCTTC. Translating it yields CASTLRALFGYTF.

The CDR3 nucleotides are TGTGCCAGCATGGGGCCGTTCAATGAGCAGTTCTTC. Its translation is CASMGPFNEQFF. The rearrangement uses TRBV6-4 and TRBJ2-1, with a weak D call TRBD1 (5 bases). The length of the CDR3 is 12 residues. V lost 7 bases and J 6 bases, leaving 10 bases between the germline ends. The germline CDR1 and CDR2 sequences are MRHNA and SNTAGT.

This chain links TRBV7-9 with TRBJ2-7, with 7 positions matching TRBD1. Per germline, CDR1 SEHNR and CDR2 FQNEAQ (reference sequence). This CDR3 is built from 16 residues. The V and J ends lost 5 bases and 3 bases, in that order; junction bases with no gene match: 13. CDR3 loop: CASSARQGENYYEQYF. DNA for the CDR3: TGTGCCAGCAGCGCGCGTCAGGGGGAGAATTACTACGAGCAGTACTTC. Looking up the rest from reference TRBV7-9 and TRBJ2-7 gives the full variable domain: DTGVSQNPRHKITKRGQNVTFRCDPISEHNRLYWYRQTLGQGPEFLTYFQNEAQLEKSRLLSDRFSAERPKGSFSTLEIQRTEQGDSAMYLCASSARQGENYYEQYFGPGTRLTVT.

This clone was counted between two and nine times. This chain connects TRBV9 to TRBJ1-1; unclear D gene. The germline CDR1 and CDR2 sequences are SGDLS and YYNGEE. Trimming cost V 3 bases and J 5 bases, with 11 bases left between them. This CDR3 comprises 13 residues. The CDR3, as DNA: TGTGCCAGCAGCGAAGGAGGGTGGACTGAAGCTTTCTTT. Its translation is CASSEGGWTEAFF.

A few counts support this clone. V and J are TRBV6-5 and TRBJ1-1, with 7 bases that match TRBD1. The CDR3 sequence is 12 residues long. Germline assignment: CDR1 MNHEY and CDR2 SVGAGI. Losses at the gene ends were 6 bases for V and 4 bases for J; bases not matched to a gene: 2. CDR3 DNA sequence: TGTGCCAGCAGGACAGGGAGCACTGAAGCTTTCTTT. Amino acids: CASRTGSTEAFF.

The chain is built from TRBV19 and TRBJ2-2; tentatively, D is TRBD2 (6 bases). Per germline, CDR1 LNHDA and CDR2 SQIVND (reference sequence). Trimming left V 8 bases short and J 3 bases short, with 22 bases between. CDR3 length: 17 residues. The CDR3 protein is CASAPRIRGVDTGELFF. CDR3 nucleotides: TGTGCCAGTGCCCCGAGAATCCGCGGGGTTGACACCGGGGAGCTGTTTTTT. Looking up the rest from reference TRBV19 and TRBJ2-2 gives the full variable domain: DGGITQSPKYLFRKEGQNVTLSCEQNLNHDAMYWYRQDPGQGLRLIYYSQIVNDFQKGDIAEGYSVSREKKESFPLTVTSAQKNPTAFYLCASAPRIRGVDTGELFFGEGSRLTVL.

J is TRBJ1-3 and V is TRBV9, with a possible D match to TRBD1 (6 bases). Germline V gives CDR1 SGDLS, CDR2 YYNGEE. The CDR3 spans 17 residues. The ends were cut back, 4 bases at V and 1 base at J, with 18 bases in the middle. The CDR3 sequence is CASSHNREAGSGNTIYF. The CDR3 DNA reads as TGTGCCAGCAGCCATAACAGGGAAGCAGGTTCTGGAAACACCATATATTTT.

J is TRBJ2-1 and V is TRBV27; TRBD2 matches 13 bases. Per the germline V gene, CDR1 is MNHEY and CDR2 is SMNVEV (reference sequence). V dropped 6 bases and J dropped 2; count of bases not matched to a gene: 4. The CDR3 runs to 16 residues. CDR3 sequence: CASRLAGGLAYNEQFF. The CDR3 nucleotides read TGTGCCAGCAGACTAGCGGGGGGGCTGGCCTACAATGAGCAGTTCTTC.

The rearrangement uses TRBV7-2 and TRBJ1-2, with D possibly matching TRBD1 (5 bases). CDR3 length: 13 amino acids. The germline gives CDR1 SGHTA, CDR2 FQGNSA. V shed 6 bases and J shed 3 bases, with 11 bases lying between them. The CDR3 sequence is CASRDTGDYGYTF. Here the CDR3 DNA reads TGTGCCAGCAGAGATACAGGAGACTATGGCTACACCTTC.

V is TRBV4-3 and J is TRBJ2-7; 9 nucleotides align to TRBD2. The CDR3 sequence is 16 residues long. V lost 0 bases to trimming and J lost 3 bases; unmatched junction nucleotides: 6. The V gene's germline CDR1 is LGHNA and CDR2 YSLEER. The CDR3 spells CASSQDRGLAIYEQYF. The CDR3 nucleotides are TGCGCCAGCAGCCAAGATCGTGGACTAGCGATCTACGAGCAGTACTTC.

The chain employs TRBV19 and TRBJ1-1, with 7 bases aligning to TRBD1. Germline-derived CDR1 and CDR2 are LNHDA and SQIVND (reference sequence). The V gene end was trimmed by 5 bases and the J gene end by 5 bases; junction bases not matched to a gene: 5. The CDR3 is made up of 13 amino acids. The CDR3 is CASSAQGVTEAFF. CDR3 bases: TGTGCCAGTAGTGCTCAGGGGGTGACTGAAGCTTTCTTT.

This chain joins TRBV5-1 and TRBJ1-1; D might be TRBD1 (6 bases). CDR1 and CDR2 from the germline V gene are SGHRS and YFSETQ. V was trimmed by 4 bases and J by 1 base, leaving 11 bases between them. The CDR3 sequence is 14 residues long. The chain's CDR3 is CASSLGHTNTEAFF. DNA of the CDR3: TGCGCCAGCAGCCTGGGACACACGAACACTGAAGCTTTCTTT.

This chain links TRBV5-1 with TRBJ2-3; weak D call: TRBD2 (6 bases). CDR1 and CDR2 (germline): SGHRS, YFSETQ. V lost 3 bases, J lost 2 bases, and 16 bases lay in between. The CDR3 runs to 16 residues. The CDR3 DNA reads TGCGCCAGCAGCTGGCCTGCGGGGAATATCACAGATACGCAGTATTTT. Protein: CASSWPAGNITDTQYF.

This chain uses TRBV7-9 with TRBJ2-7; unclear D gene. V gave up 5 bases and J gave up 0 bases, with 11 bases separating them. The CDR3 loop spans 14 amino acids. Looked up from germline, CDR1 is SEHNR and CDR2 is FQNEAQ (reference sequence). The DNA of the CDR3 is TGTGCCAGCAGCCCCAAGACAAGCTCCTACGAGCAGTACTTC. Its protein is CASSPKTSSYEQYF.

The chain uses TRBV25-1 and TRBJ1-3; D not certain. The V end was cut by 4 bases, the J end by 3 bases, with 7 bases between. Germline V gene lookup returns CDR1 MGHDK and CDR2 SYGVNS. The CDR3 covers 13 residues. CDR3 sequence (DNA): TGTGCCAGCAGTGGGAGTGGTGGAAACACCATATATTTT. Protein product: CASSGSGGNTIYF.

The rearrangement joins TRBV5-8 to TRBJ2-7; 8 nucleotides line up with TRBD2. Germline assignment: CDR1 SGHTS and CDR2 YDEGEE. This CDR3 contains 14 residues. The J segment lost 4 bases and the V segment lost 4 bases, leaving 7 bases of the junction unmatched. Here the CDR3 reads CASSPPGGPYEQYF. CDR3 bases: TGTGCCAGCAGCCCCCCGGGGGGGCCTTACGAGCAGTACTTC.

The chain uses TRBV5-1 and TRBJ1-2; D is perhaps TRBD1 (6 bases). Germline assignment: CDR1 SGHRS and CDR2 YFSETQ. This CDR3 is built from 13 residues. Trimming took 4 bases from V and 7 from J, leaving 14 bases between them. CDR3 coding DNA: TGCGCCAGCAGCGAGGCAGAACAGGGTGGCTACACCTTC. Translated: CASSEAEQGGYTF.

The chain couples TRBV9 to TRBJ2-2, with D unclear. Germline V gives CDR1 SGDLS, CDR2 YYNGEE. Trimming shortened V by 7 bases and J by 2 bases, and 9 bases separated the two germline ends. The CDR3 contains 13 residues. CDR3 nucleotide sequence: TGTGCCAGCGAACAGATTAACACCGGGGAGCTGTTTTTT. Protein product: CASEQINTGELFF.

This chain uses TRBV15 with TRBJ1-4; 7 bases are a match to TRBD1. Germline V gene lookup returns CDR1 LNHNV and CDR2 YYDKDF (reference sequence). The CDR3 has 18 amino acids. The V and J ends lost 5 bases and 1 base, in that order; junction bases with no gene match: 13. CDR3: CATSPGDRVVLTNEKLFF. DNA of the CDR3: TGTGCCACCAGCCCAGGAGACAGGGTGGTTTTAACTAATGAAAAACTGTTTTTT.

This clone was recorded a few times. This chain joins TRBV6-4 and TRBJ2-1; TRBD2 matches at 7 bases. The junction had 7 bases not matched to a gene; V was cut back by 4 bases and J by 7 bases. Germline CDR1 MRHNA, CDR2 SNTAGT. The CDR3 extends over 14 amino acids. In DNA, the CDR3 is TGTGCCAGCAGTGTTGCGGGGGAGGGTAATGAGCAGTTCTTC. Translating it yields CASSVAGEGNEQFF.

The rearrangement joins TRBV2 to TRBJ2-4, with D perhaps TRBD1 (6 bases). CDR3 size: 12 residues. Germline CDR1 is SNHLY and CDR2 is FYNNEI. V lost 5 bases to trimming and J lost 8 bases, with 10 bases between them. The CDR3 sequence is CASSISGDIQYF. In DNA form, the CDR3 reads TGTGCCAGCAGTATATCAGGGGACATTCAGTACTTC.

This chain uses TRBV11-3 with TRBJ2-1; TRBD2 matches at 10 bases. The CDR3 totals 15 residues. The V gene end was trimmed by 4 bases and the J gene end by 2 bases; junction bases not matched to a gene: 2. Germline V gene data show CDR1 as SGHNT and CDR2 as YENEEA. The CDR3 DNA is TGTGCCAGCAGCTCTCTAGCGGGGGCCTACAATGAGCAGTTCTTC. Translation gives CASSSLAGAYNEQFF.

The rearrangement uses TRBV29-1 and TRBJ1-4; the D gene is possibly TRBD1 (5 bases). Trimming took 4 bases from V and 0 from J, leaving 12 bases between them. The CDR3 has 15 residues. Germline V gene sequence: CDR1 SQVTM, CDR2 ANQGSEA. The CDR3 loop is CSVVLQGATNEKLFF. DNA for the CDR3: TGCAGCGTTGTCTTGCAGGGTGCAACTAATGAAAAACTGTTTTTT.

This chain joins TRBV9 and TRBJ2-1; D unclear. Looked up from germline, CDR1 is SGDLS and CDR2 is YYNGEE. This CDR3 spans 16 amino acids. Trimming cost V 0 bases and J 1 base, with 11 bases left between them. In DNA form, the CDR3 reads TGTGCCAGCAGCGTAGGTGACACAATGTCCTACAATGAGCAGTTCTTC. Its translation is CASSVGDTMSYNEQFF.

CDR3 coding DNA: TGTGCCAGTCTCGCAGGGTTAGTGACCATATATTTT. Amino acid sequence: CASLAGLVTIYF. The chain combines TRBV6-1 with TRBJ1-3; maybe TRBD1 (5 bases). V lost 9 bases and J lost 10, with 16 bases in between. The germline V gene has CDR1 MNHNS and CDR2 SASEGT. The CDR3 runs to 12 residues.

This clone has only one observation. V and J are TRBV13 and TRBJ2-5; 10 positions match TRBD2. The CDR3 sequence is 14 residues long. Germline trimming cut 7 bases from V and 5 bases from J; bases unmatched to any gene: 7. CDR1 is PRHDT, CDR2 FYEKMQ, per germline (reference sequence). The CDR3 region is CASKERGGMETQYF. For the CDR3, the DNA is TGTGCCAGCAAGGAGCGGGGGGGAATGGAGACCCAGTACTTC.

This clone was recorded only once. J is TRBJ1-6 and V is TRBV30, with 8 nucleotides matching TRBD1. Germline CDR1 GTSNPN, CDR2 SVGIG (reference sequence). The CDR3 has 14 residues. After removal of 5 bases from V and 7 bases from J, the junction contained 7 bases not matched to a gene. CDR3 nucleotides: TGTGCCTGGGCCTTAGGACAGGGCAATTCACCCCTCCACTTT. It is translated as CAWALGQGNSPLHF.

The V call is TRBV28, the J call TRBJ2-2; 7 nucleotides line up with TRBD1. The length of the CDR3 is 16 residues. Germline CDR1 reads MDHEN; CDR2 reads SYDVKM. V shed 7 bases and J 6 bases; nucleotides not matched to a gene: 14. CDR3 nucleotides: TGTGCCAGCACTTCCTGGGACAGTAAACGGTCCGGGGAGCTGTTTTTT. Translating gives CASTSWDSKRSGELFF.

This chain connects TRBV7-6 to TRBJ2-2, with D possibly TRBD1 on 5 matching bases. Trimming took off 1 base at V and 8 bases at J, with 20 bases between the two ends. Germline assignment: CDR1 SGHVS and CDR2 FNYEAQ. This CDR3 contains 17 residues. The CDR3 DNA reads as TGTGCCAGCAGCTTAGAAAACCCCCCCGGCGCAGGGGGGGAGCTGTTTTTT. Protein product: CASSLENPPGAGGELFF. The full variable domain, with the rest looked up from reference TRBV7-6 and TRBJ2-2, is GAGVSQSPRYKVTKRGQDVALRCDPISGHVSLYWYRQALGQGPEFLTYFNYEAQQDKSGLPNDRFSAERPEGSISTLTIQRTEQRDSAMYRCASSLENPPGAGGELFFGEGSRLTVL.

The chain uses TRBV30 and TRBJ2-1, with D perhaps matching TRBD1 (5 bases). V shed 0 bases and J shed 9 bases, with 15 bases lying between them. In germline, CDR1 is GTSNPN, CDR2 SVGIG (reference sequence). The CDR3 consists of 14 residues. The CDR3 here is CAWSVRLRQLEQFF. The CDR3 DNA sequence: TGTGCCTGGAGTGTACGGTTAAGACAGCTTGAGCAGTTCTTC.